This T cell receptor beta chain came from a study of shared clonotypes between healthy human individuals. Trimming removed 3 bases from V and 2 bases from J, with 14 bases in between. This CDR3 spans 15 amino acids. CDR1 is SGHRS and CDR2 is YFSETQ in the germline V gene. Negatively enriched CD4+ T cells were divided by CD45RA into naive and memory. Assay: immunoSEQ multiplex PCR; the TCRdb copy retains only in-frame clones and omits some. The sample holds about 2.3 million clones, 93% seen once. The material sequenced was naive CD4+ T cells from PBMCs. The subset: CD45RA+ positively selected. The chain joins TRBV5-1 to TRBJ1-2; possible D gene TRBD1, 5 bases. The clonotype originates from a man aged 18 to 29 in good health. Some clones in this sample may be carry-over from other donors' samples. CDR3 sequence: CASSSQGGENYGYTF. CDR3 DNA sequence: TGCGCCAGCAGCTCCCAGGGAGGGGAAAACTATGGCTACACCTTC.